This T cell receptor beta chain was sequenced in a study of T cells after posttransplantation cyclophosphamide. Details on this clone: What it recognizes is unknown.

V gave up 5 bases and J gave up 12 bases; unmatched junction bases: 12. Germline assignment: CDR1 SGHTA and CDR2 FQGNSA. The length of the CDR3 is 14 residues. Whole-study results and caveats: Later blood repertoires were often dominated by clones from the donor CD8+ memory compartment. Recipient CMV seropositivity and CMV reactivation strongly tracked TRB clonality. Tissue-infiltrating T cells from skin or gut overlapped little with blood T cells.

This table comes from immunoSEQ multiplex PCR, and its TCRdb copy is limited to in-frame clones, with some not included. Of about 9,200 clones in the sample, 85% to 90% were seen once. The TCR originated in a woman aged 55-69 years in good health, CMV-negative, and a related stem cell transplant donor. Sequencing used memory CD4+ T cells sorted from PBMCs. The gene calls are TRBV7-2 and TRBJ2-1; 8 bases line up with TRBD2. The CDR3 loop is CASSQTGESGGQFF. DNA for the CDR3: TGTGCCAGCAGCCAAACGGGGGAAAGCGGGGGGCAGTTCTTC. Full variable domain (rest looked up from reference TRBV7-2 and TRBJ2-1): GAGVSQSPSNKVTEKGKDVELRCDPISGHTALYWYRQSLGQGLEFLIYFQGNSAPDKSGLPSDRFSAERTGGSVSTLTIQRTQQEDSAVYLCASSQTGESGGQFFGPGTRLTVL.